The clone carrying this TCR beta chain was detected only a few times. Its cognate antigen is unknown. This sample is drawn from a study of T cells in Graves' hyperthyroidism and ophthalmopathy. The wider study: Once the initial diagnosis was made, peripheral blood was obtained before any treatment. Findings and limits, study-wide: Blood also showed most of the thyroid clonotypes that were expanded above 0.001.

Stable disease denoted Graves' hyperthyroidism without ophthalmopathy progression within 18 months. In germline, CDR1 is LGHDT, CDR2 YNNKEL (reference sequence). The trim removed 5 bases at V and 7 bases at J, leaving 6 bases unmatched. The CDR3 is 16 amino acids. Researchers took RNA transcripts and amplified the TCR beta CDR3 regions from them. During a first-round RT-PCR of the TCR CDR3, the HTBI primer set was used. TCRdb called the multiplex PCR reads again in MiXCR, with one record for every CDR3 protein. The table includes fewer than 110,000 distinct CDR3 sequences, about 16% detected once. This TCR derives from a woman between 45 and 60 years old with Graves' hyperthyroidism. The chain combines TRBV3-1 with TRBJ2-2; 14 bases match TRBD2. The sample was blood. The DNA of the CDR3 is TGTGCCAGCAGCAAGGGACTAGCGGGAGAGGTCGGGGAGCTGTTTTTT. It yields the protein CASSKGLAGEVGELFF.